This T cell receptor (beta chain) was identified in a study of tumor-infiltrating lymphocytes in localized non-small cell lung cancer. Study-level information: Tumor tissue and non-adjacent uninvolved lung came from each patient.

Clones were read by immunoSEQ multiplex PCR, and TCRdb kept only the in-frame ones, dropping some. The table lists about 25,000 clones, approximately 70% of them singletons. CDR1 and CDR2 from the germline V gene are SGHTA and FQGNSA. This CDR3 has 16 residues. V was trimmed by 6 bases and J by 0 bases, leaving 14 bases between them. This receptor was obtained from a human donor with non-small cell lung cancer. The rearrangement links TRBV7-2 to TRBJ1-4, with a weak D call TRBD1 (6 bases). Sequenced: lung tumor tissue. The DNA of the CDR3 is TGTGCCAGCAGACGCCGGGACACTGCAACTAATGAAAAACTGTTTTTT. It is translated as CASRRRDTATNEKLFF.